This record looks at one T cell receptor (beta chain) sequence and its context. CDR3 length: 11 residues. CDR1 LGHDT and CDR2 YNNKEL come from the germline V gene (reference sequence). Time point noted: sample taken at primary tumor resection. The study sequenced unsorted whole RNA from tumor, nontumor lung or frozen PBMC. The data were obtained in a study of spatial heterogeneity in lung cancer. Study-level information: More than nine raw reads, on average, carried each unique TCR and UMI combination.

TCRdb processed the 5' RACE reads anew with MiXCR; each CDR3 protein has one entry. The sample contains tens of thousands of distinct CDR3 sequences, around 12% of which appear only once. The material was PBMCs, obtained at surgery. This TCR came from a male donor with early-stage non-small cell lung cancer. The chain joins TRBV3-1 to TRBJ1-2; the match to TRBD1 covers 7 bases. CDR3 loop: CASTGPEGYTF. The CDR3 coding sequence is TGTGCTTCGACAGGGCCGGAGGGCTACACCTTC.